The 5 T cell receptor beta chains below were found in one sample sequenced in a study of T cell responses to AZD1222 COVID-19 vaccine. Method: immunoSEQ multiplex PCR; TCRdb's copy keeps in-frame clones and lacks some. The table has about 120,000 clones, roughly 90% seen once. The material was peripheral blood, obtained on day 0 of AZD1222 vaccination. The receptor source for this set is an adult in good health.

This rearrangement joins TRBV24-1 to TRBJ2-2; 15 nucleotides line up with TRBD2. CDR3 size: 19 residues. Trimming cost V 5 bases and J 3 bases; bases outside gene matches: 9. Looked up from germline, CDR1 is KGHDR and CDR2 is SFDVKD. CDR3 region: CATSGQGLAGGPDTGELFF. CDR3 coding DNA: TGTGCCACCAGTGGGCAAGGACTAGCGGGAGGGCCGGACACCGGGGAGCTGTTTTTT.

The chain couples TRBV11-2 to TRBJ2-5; 11 bases agree with TRBD1. The germline V gene encodes CDR1 SGHAT and CDR2 FQNNGV. After removal of 6 bases from V and 3 bases from J, the junction contained 12 bases not matched to a gene. The CDR3 contains 17 residues. The CDR3 DNA follows: TGTGCCAGCAGTCTCAGAACGAGGGGACAGGGGGAAGAGACCCAGTACTTC. Protein product: CASSLRTRGQGEETQYF. Full variable domain (rest looked up from reference TRBV11-2 and TRBJ2-5): EAGVAQSPRYKIIEKRQSVAFWCNPISGHATLYWYQQILGQGPKLLIQFQNNGVVDDSQLPKDRFSAERLKGVDSTLKIQPAKLEDSAVYLCASSLRTRGQGEETQYFGPGTRLLVL.

V usage is TRBV12-3 or TRBV12-4 and J usage is TRBJ2-1, with unresolved D. The CDR3 extends over 13 amino acids. V dropped 3 bases and J dropped 4 bases, with 7 bases sitting between them. The CDR3 DNA sequence: TGTGCCAGCAGTTTGGAAACGTACAATGAGCAGTTCTTC. As protein: CASSLETYNEQFF.

The chain links TRBV19 to TRBJ2-7, with 7 positions matching TRBD2. V dropped 4 bases and J dropped 3; count of bases not matched to a gene: 6. CDR3 length: 14 amino acids. Germline V gene data show CDR1 as LNHDA and CDR2 as SQIVND (reference sequence). CDR3 in amino acids: CASSTTSSYYEQYF. The CDR3 nucleotides read TGTGCCAGTAGTACGACTAGCTCCTACTACGAGCAGTACTTC.

The J gene is TRBJ1-5, the V gene TRBV3-1 (or the pseudogene TRBV3-2); TRBD1 matches at 8 bases. This CDR3 has 16 amino acids. CDR1 LGHDT and CDR2 YNNKEL come from the germline V gene (reference sequence). The J segment lost 0 bases and the V segment lost 6 bases, leaving 7 bases of the junction unmatched. The CDR3 nucleotides are TGTGCCAGCAGAGACGGACAGGGCGGTAGCAATCAGCCCCAGCATTTT. Translating gives CASRDGQGGSNQPQHF.